The 13 T cell receptor beta chains listed next were all sequenced from one sample in a study of early T cells in non-severe SARS-CoV-2 infection (dated by TCRdb to the early 2020s). Library preparation was by 5' RACE. The reads were generated on a NextSeq 500. TCRdb redid the processing of the public reads, applying fastp at Q25 and MiXCR, and retained in-frame beta chains. Under each unique CDR3 protein, matching rows form one entry showing the most common genes and DNA. This sample holds tens of thousands of distinct CDR3 sequences; roughly 12% were observed only once. The biggest ten clones account for 4.8% of the sample. Sequencing was performed on whole blood. The receptors here all came from an adult who was a healthcare worker with PCR-confirmed SARS-CoV-2 infection or an uninfected control (not recorded which).

This clonotype was counted many times. The chain has TRBV29-1 and TRBJ2-5; either TRBD1 or TRBD2 may fit D (5 bases each). Germline V gene data show CDR1 as SQVTM and CDR2 as ANQGSEA. With 6 bases removed from V and 4 bases from J, the gap between germline ends came to 21 bases. The CDR3 consists of 15 residues. The CDR3 DNA is TGCAGCGTCATCCGGGACCTAAATTGGGCAGAGACCCAGTACTTC. It yields the protein CSVIRDLNWAETQYF.

This clonotype was seen at least ten times. The genes are TRBV9 and TRBJ1-1; D may be TRBD1 (6 bases). The germline CDR1 and CDR2 sequences are SGDLS and YYNGEE. With 2 bases removed from V and 0 bases from J, the gap between germline ends came to 11 bases. The CDR3 has 15 residues. The chain's CDR3 is CASSVDGQLNTEAFF. CDR3 in DNA: TGTGCCAGCAGCGTGGACGGACAGTTGAACACTGAAGCTTTCTTT.

This clonotype has only a few counts. V usage is TRBV6-1 and J usage is TRBJ1-1; no clear D. The germline V gene encodes CDR1 MNHNS and CDR2 SASEGT. This CDR3 contains 15 residues. The ends were cut back, 0 bases at V and 6 bases at J, with 14 bases in the middle. The CDR3 coding sequence is TGTGCCAGCAGTGAAGCGACTAATGTCCGGTCTGAAGCTTTCTTT. Amino acids: CASSEATNVRSEAFF.

This chain joins TRBV7-2 and TRBJ2-7; 12 bases match TRBD1. Per the germline V gene, CDR1 is SGHTA and CDR2 is FQGNSA. Trimming took 4 bases from V and 6 from J; bases not matched to a gene: 7. CDR3 size: 15 residues. The CDR3 DNA reads as TGTGCCAGCAGCTCCTCCGGGACAGGGGGCGCCGAGCAGTACTTC. This gives the protein CASSSSGTGGAEQYF.

The rearrangement joins TRBV20-1 to TRBJ1-1; D perhaps matches TRBD1 (5 bases). Germline CDR1 DFQATT, CDR2 SNEGSKA (reference sequence). Trimming left V 4 bases short and J 2 bases short, with 11 bases between. This CDR3 has 13 amino acids. CDR3 region: CSAILGDNTEAFF. For the CDR3, the DNA is TGCAGTGCTATCTTAGGGGACAACACTGAAGCTTTCTTT.

Of note for this clonotype: One end of the junction does not line up with germline, which may come from a read error. This chain joins TRBV15 and TRBJ1-4; D is possibly TRBD1 (6 bases). Germline V lookup: CDR1 LNHNV, CDR2 YYDKDF (reference sequence). CDR3 length equals 16 residues. The CDR3 nucleotides are TGTGCCACCAGCCGAGATCGTCGGGGGGCTGATGAAAAACTGTTTTTT. Translated: CATSRDRRGADEKLFF.

The chain carries TRBV29-1 and TRBJ1-1; TRBD1 is a possible D gene (6 bases). CDR3 size: 13 residues. Looked up from germline, CDR1 is SQVTM and CDR2 is ANQGSEA. The V gene lost 6 bases and the J gene lost 0 bases, with 11 bases spanning the gap. CDR3 bases: TGCAGCGTCGACAGGACCCTGAACACTGAAGCTTTCTTT. It encodes CSVDRTLNTEAFF.

This clonotype turned up a few times. Written as DNA, the CDR3 is TGCAGTGCTAGTCCCCCCGGACAGGGGAACCAGCCCCAGCATTTT. Amino acid sequence: CSASPPGQGNQPQHF. V and J are TRBV20-1 and TRBJ1-5; TRBD1 matches at 9 bases. The CDR3 has 15 amino acids. Germline CDR1 DFQATT, CDR2 SNEGSKA (reference sequence). With V trimmed by 3 bases and J by 7 bases, 10 bases remained unmatched.

The chain recombines TRBV3-1 with TRBJ1-2; D unresolved. Trimming took off 0 bases at V and 4 bases at J, with 12 bases between the two ends. The CDR3 covers 15 residues. Germline V gene lookup returns CDR1 LGHDT and CDR2 YNNKEL (reference sequence). The CDR3 DNA reads TGTGCCAGCAGCCAAGATCTCCGTTCGGCCTATGGCTACACCTTC. Protein product: CASSQDLRSAYGYTF.

The chain recombines TRBV7-9 with TRBJ2-5, with 9 nucleotides matching TRBD1. Per the germline V gene, CDR1 is SEHNR and CDR2 is FQNEAQ (reference sequence). V lost 5 bases and J lost 4; bases outside the gene matches: 11. The CDR3 is 16 amino acids. The DNA of the CDR3 is TGTGCCAGCAGCCCCACCGGGACAGGGTGGGCAGAGACCCAGTACTTC. Translating it yields CASSPTGTGWAETQYF.

This clonotype occurred many times. The rearrangement links TRBV7-6 to TRBJ2-1; D might be TRBD1 (6 bases). The V end lost 0 bases, the J end lost 8 bases, and 11 bases lay between the germline ends. Germline V gene lookup returns CDR1 SGHVS and CDR2 FNYEAQ. There are 14 residues in the CDR3. In DNA, the CDR3 is TGTGCCAGCAGCTTAGCTGGGGGCGTGGATGAGCAGTTCTTC. Translating it yields CASSLAGGVDEQFF.

The chain couples TRBV5-6 to TRBJ2-7, with no clear D. V shed 4 bases and J shed 6 bases, with 14 bases lying between them. Germline lookup yields CDR1 SGHDT and CDR2 YYEEEE. The CDR3 covers 13 residues. The CDR3: CASSGYGWGEQYF. Here the CDR3 DNA reads TGTGCCAGCAGCGGCTATGGGTGGGGCGAGCAGTACTTC.

In this sample, this clonotype turned up many times. Mismatch with germline at one junction end may stem from a read error. The rearrangement uses TRBV7-7 and TRBJ2-3; 8 bases match TRBD1. The CDR3 covers 15 residues. Per the germline V gene, CDR1 is SSHAT and CDR2 is FNYEAQ (reference sequence). CDR3 DNA: TGTGCTAGCAGCTTAGGGGACAGGTTCACAGATACGCAGTATTTT. Amino acid sequence: CASSLGDRFTDTQYF.